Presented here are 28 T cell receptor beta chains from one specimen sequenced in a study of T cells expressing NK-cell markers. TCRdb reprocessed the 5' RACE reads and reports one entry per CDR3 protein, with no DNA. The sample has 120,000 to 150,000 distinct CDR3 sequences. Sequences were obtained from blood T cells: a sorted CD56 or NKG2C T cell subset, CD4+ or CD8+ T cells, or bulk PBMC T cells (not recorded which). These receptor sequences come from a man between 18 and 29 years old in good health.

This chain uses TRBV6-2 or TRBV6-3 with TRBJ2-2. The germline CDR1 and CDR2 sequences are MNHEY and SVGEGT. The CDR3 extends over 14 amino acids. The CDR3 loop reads CASSYISYTGELFF.

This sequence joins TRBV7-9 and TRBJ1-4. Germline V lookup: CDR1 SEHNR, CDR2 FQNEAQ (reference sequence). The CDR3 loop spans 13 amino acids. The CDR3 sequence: CASSPEVWEKLFF. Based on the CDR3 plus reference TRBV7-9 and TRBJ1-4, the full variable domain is DTGVSQNPRHKITKRGQNVTFRCDPISEHNRLYWYRQTLGQGPEFLTYFQNEAQLEKSRLLSDRFSAERPKGSFSTLEIQRTEQGDSAMYLCASSPEVWEKLFFGSGTQLSVL.

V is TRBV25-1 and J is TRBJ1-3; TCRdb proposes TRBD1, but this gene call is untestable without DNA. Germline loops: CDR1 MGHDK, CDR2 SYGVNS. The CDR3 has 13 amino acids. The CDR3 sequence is CASRWGQMNTIYF. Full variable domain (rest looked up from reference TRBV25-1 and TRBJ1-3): EADIYQTPRYLVIGTGKKITLECSQTMGHDKMYWYQQDPGMELHLIHYSYGVNSTEKGDLSSESTVSRIRTEHFPLTLESARPSHTSQYLCASRWGQMNTIYFGEGSWLTVV.

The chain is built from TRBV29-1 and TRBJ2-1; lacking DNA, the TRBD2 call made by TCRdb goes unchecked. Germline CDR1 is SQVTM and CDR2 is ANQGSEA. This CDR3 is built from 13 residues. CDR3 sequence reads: CSGASGSNYEQFF.

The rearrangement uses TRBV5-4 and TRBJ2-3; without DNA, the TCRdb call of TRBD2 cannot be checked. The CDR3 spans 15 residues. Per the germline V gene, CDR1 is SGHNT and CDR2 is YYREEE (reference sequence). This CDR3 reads CASSFSSASPDTQYF. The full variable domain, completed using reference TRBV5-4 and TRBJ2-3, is ETGVTQSPTHLIKTRGQQVTLRCSSQSGHNTVSWYQQALGQGPQFIFQYYREEENGRGNFPPRFSGLQFPNYSSELNVNALELDDSALYLCASSFSSASPDTQYFGPGTRLTVL.

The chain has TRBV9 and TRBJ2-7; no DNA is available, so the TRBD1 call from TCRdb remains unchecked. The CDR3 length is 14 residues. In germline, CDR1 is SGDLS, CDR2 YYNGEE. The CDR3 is CASSAGGLAYEQYF. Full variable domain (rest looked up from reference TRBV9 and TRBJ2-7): DSGVTQTPKHLITATGQRVTLRCSPRSGDLSVYWYQQSLDQGLQFLIQYYNGEERAKGNILERFSAQQFPDLHSELNLSSLELGDSALYFCASSAGGLAYEQYFGPGTRLTVT.

The chain's CDR3 is CASGEVADRTDTQYF. This sequence joins TRBV6-2 or TRBV6-3 and TRBJ2-3; the D call of TRBD2 rests on TCRdb alone, since no DNA is present to check it. The germline V gene encodes CDR1 MNHEY and CDR2 SVGEGT. The CDR3 spans 15 residues.

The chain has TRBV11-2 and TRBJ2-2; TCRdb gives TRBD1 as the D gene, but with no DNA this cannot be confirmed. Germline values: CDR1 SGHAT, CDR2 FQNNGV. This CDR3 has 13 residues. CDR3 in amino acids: CASSQGRAGELFF.

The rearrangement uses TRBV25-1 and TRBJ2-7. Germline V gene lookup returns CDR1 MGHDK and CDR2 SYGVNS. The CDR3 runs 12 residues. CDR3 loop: CASSESRYEQYF.

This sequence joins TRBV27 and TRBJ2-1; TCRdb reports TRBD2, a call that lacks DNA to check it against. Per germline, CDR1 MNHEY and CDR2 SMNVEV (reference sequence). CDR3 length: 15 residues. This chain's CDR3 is CASSPGTSSHNEQFF.

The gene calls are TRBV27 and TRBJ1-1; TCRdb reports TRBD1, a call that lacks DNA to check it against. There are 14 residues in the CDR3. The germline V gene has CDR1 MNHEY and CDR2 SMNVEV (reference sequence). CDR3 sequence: CASRGFGATTEAFF.

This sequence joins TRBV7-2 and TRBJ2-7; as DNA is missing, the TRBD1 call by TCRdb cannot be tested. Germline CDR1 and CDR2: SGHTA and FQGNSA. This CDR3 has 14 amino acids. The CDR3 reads CASRPGGGAYEQYF. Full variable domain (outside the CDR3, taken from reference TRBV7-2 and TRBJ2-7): GAGVSQSPSNKVTEKGKDVELRCDPISGHTALYWYRQSLGQGLEFLIYFQGNSAPDKSGLPSDRFSAERTGGSVSTLTIQRTQQEDSAVYLCASRPGGGAYEQYFGPGTRLTVT.

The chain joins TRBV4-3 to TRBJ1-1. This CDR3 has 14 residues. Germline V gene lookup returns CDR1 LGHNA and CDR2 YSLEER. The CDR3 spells CASSPGSMNTEAFF.

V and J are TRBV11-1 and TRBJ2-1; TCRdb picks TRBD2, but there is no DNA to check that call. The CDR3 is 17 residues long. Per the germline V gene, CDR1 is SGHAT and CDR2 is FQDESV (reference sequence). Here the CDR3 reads CASSLFQAGPSYNEQFF.

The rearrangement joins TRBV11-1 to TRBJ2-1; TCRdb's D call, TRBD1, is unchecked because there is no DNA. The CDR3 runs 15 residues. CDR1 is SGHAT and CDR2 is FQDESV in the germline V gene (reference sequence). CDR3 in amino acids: CASSPGDGGVNEQFF.

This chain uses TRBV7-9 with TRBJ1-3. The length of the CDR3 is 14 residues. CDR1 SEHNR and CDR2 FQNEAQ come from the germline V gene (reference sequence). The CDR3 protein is CASSLVQPGNTIYF.

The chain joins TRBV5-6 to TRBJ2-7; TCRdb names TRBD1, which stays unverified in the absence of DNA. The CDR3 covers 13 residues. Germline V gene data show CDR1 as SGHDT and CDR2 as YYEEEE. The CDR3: CASGGGVIYEQYF.

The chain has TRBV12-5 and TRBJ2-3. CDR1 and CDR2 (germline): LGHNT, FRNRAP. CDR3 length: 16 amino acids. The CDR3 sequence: CASGLAATTYPDTQYF.

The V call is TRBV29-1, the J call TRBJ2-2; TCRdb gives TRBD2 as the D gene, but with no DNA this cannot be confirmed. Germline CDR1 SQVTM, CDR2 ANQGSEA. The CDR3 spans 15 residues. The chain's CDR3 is CSVVWRTSGSGELFF.

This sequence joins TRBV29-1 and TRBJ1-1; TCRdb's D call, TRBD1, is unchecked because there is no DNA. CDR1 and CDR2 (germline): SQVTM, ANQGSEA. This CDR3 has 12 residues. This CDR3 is CSVKQGRVEAFF.

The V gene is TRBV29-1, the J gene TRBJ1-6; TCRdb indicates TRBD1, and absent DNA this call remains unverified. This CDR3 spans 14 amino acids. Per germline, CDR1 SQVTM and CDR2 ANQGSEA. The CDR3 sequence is CSVRSGTGETPLHF.

CDR3: CASSTPGQGWETQYF. The chain joins TRBV7-6 to TRBJ2-5; no DNA is available, so the TRBD1 call from TCRdb remains unchecked. Germline assignment: CDR1 SGHVS and CDR2 FNYEAQ. The CDR3 has 15 amino acids.

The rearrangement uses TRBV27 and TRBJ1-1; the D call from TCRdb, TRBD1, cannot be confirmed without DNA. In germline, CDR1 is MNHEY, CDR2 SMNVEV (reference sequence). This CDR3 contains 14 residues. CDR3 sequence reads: CASSLGTTNTEAFF.

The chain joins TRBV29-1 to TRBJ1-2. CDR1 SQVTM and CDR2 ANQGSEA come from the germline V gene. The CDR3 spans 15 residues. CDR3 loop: CSVEDPQGLTYGYTF.

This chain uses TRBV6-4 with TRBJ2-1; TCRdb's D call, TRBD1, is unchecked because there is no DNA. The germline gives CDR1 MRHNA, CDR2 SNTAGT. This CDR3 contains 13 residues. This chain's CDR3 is CASSRETYNEQFF.

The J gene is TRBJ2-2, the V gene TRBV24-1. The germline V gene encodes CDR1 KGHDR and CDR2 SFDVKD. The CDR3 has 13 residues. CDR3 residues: CATSDFGIGELFF.

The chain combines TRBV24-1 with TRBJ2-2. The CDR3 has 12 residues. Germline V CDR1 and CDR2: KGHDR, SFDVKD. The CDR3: CATTANTGELFF.

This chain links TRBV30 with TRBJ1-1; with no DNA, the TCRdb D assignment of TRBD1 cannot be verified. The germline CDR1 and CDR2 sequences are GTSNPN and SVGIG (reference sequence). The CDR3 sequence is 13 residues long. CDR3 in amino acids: CAWQGTLNTEAFF.